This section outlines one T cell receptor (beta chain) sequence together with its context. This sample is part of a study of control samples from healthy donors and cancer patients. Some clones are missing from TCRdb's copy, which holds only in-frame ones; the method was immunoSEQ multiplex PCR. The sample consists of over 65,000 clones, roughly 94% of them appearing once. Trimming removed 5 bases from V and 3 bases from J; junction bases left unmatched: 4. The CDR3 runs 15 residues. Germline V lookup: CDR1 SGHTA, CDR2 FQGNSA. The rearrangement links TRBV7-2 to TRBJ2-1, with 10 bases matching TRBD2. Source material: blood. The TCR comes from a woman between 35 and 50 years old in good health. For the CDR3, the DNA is TGTGCCAGCAGCCTCGAGCGGGGGGGCTACAATGAGCAGTTCTTC. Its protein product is CASSLERGGYNEQFF. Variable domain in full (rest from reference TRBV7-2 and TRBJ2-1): GAGVSQSPSNKVTEKGKDVELRCDPISGHTALYWYRQSLGQGLEFLIYFQGNSAPDKSGLPSDRFSAERTGGSVSTLTIQRTQQEDSAVYLCASSLERGGYNEQFFGPGTRLTVL.